This T cell receptor beta chain was sequenced during a study of cytomegalovirus exposure and HLA in healthy donors. The germline gives CDR1 SNHLY, CDR2 FYNNEI. V lost 3 bases and J 0 bases, leaving 9 bases between the germline ends. The CDR3 runs 15 residues. As for this clone: The antigen is undetermined.

The PCR employed 60 Vbeta primers together with 13 Jbeta primers. The assay was immunoSEQ multiplex PCR, and TCRdb's table has in-frame clones only and misses some. The sample includes under 200,000 clones, 81% of them seen just once. Whole-study results and caveats: In a later analysis, TCR association rates varied by HLA locus: DRB1 most, HLA-C fewest. In a later analysis, TCR beta V- and J-gene trimming showed a link to a missense DCLRE1C variant.

The clonotype originates from a man aged 35-49 years in good health and CMV-seropositive. The sample comprised PBMCs. The chain has TRBV2 and TRBJ1-3, with TRBD1 as a possible D gene (5 bases). For the CDR3, the DNA is TGTGCCAGCAGTGATGGGGCAGTCTCTGGAAACACCATATATTTT. Translation: CASSDGAVSGNTIYF.